This T cell receptor beta chain was observed in a study of blood T cell repertoires in COVID-19. About the research overall: Samples came from the United States, Italy and Spain, spanning acute and convalescent COVID-19. T cells, B-cell-depleted T cells, or PBMCs provided the cDNA or gDNA that served as material.

As processed by the authors: Researchers report that nucleated cell counts were estimated from reference gene primer amplification. Generated by immunoSEQ multiplex PCR, the TCRdb table keeps only in-frame clones and is missing some. D and trimming were read from the DNA, whereas the V and J calls and clone size are those reported in that table. Of 200,000 to 250,000 clones in the sample, over 75% are singletons; the top ten hold roughly 5%. CDR1 is ENHRY, CDR2 SYGVKD, per germline. J lost 13 bases, V lost 6 bases, and 17 bases had no gene match. This CDR3 is built from 15 residues. Sample: peripheral blood. V and J are TRBV10-3 and TRBJ2-3, with TRBD2 matching 9 bases. The sequence derives from a woman aged 40-49 years with acute or convalescent COVID-19. Here the CDR3 reads CAIRADSGGPYVEYF. For the CDR3, the DNA is TGTGCCATCAGGGCAGATAGCGGGGGCCCCTACGTGGAGTATTTT.